A single sample gave rise to the 3 T cell receptor beta chains below, sequenced in a study of a mutant IDH1 vaccine in newly diagnosed glioma (dated by TCRdb to about 2021). The sample's time point label, decoded: week 23, last vaccination. Every vaccine dose consisted of 300 ug of a 20-mer mutant IDH1 peptide in Montanide, administered subcutaneously together with topical imiquimod. Antigens for these TCRs are unknown. The method was the immunoSEQ multiplex PCR assay. What TCRdb holds here is the immuneACCESS table cut down to in-frame rearrangements. Part of the clones is not present; checked against another copy, under half of the missing clones reflect an unresolved V gene, and the others are unexplained. Counted in this sample were 50,000 to 70,000 clones; 84% of them appeared once. The ten top clones hold more than 10% of the sample. The input for sequencing was PBMCs, taken from a glioma patient whose treatment included an IDH1 peptide vaccine. All receptors derive from a man aged 18 to 30 with glioma.

The chain employs TRBV12-5 and TRBJ1-1; D might be TRBD1 (6 bases). The CDR3 loop spans 18 amino acids. CDR1 LGHNT and CDR2 FRNRAP come from the germline V gene. V was pared by 1 base and J by 4 bases, with 22 bases between. In DNA, the CDR3 is TGTGCTAGTGGTTTGGGGACAGCGCCGCCACTGTGGACCACTGAAGCTTTCTTT. It translates to CASGLGTAPPLWTTEAFF.

The gene calls are TRBV4-1 and TRBJ1-1, with 11 bases that match TRBD1. V lost 4 bases and J lost 4; bases outside the gene matches: 5. From germline, CDR1 is MGHRA and CDR2 YSYEKL. This CDR3 is 15 amino acids long. The DNA for the CDR3 is TGCGCCAGCAGCCGGACAGGGGGCATCGGCACTGAAGCTTTCTTT. It is translated as CASSRTGGIGTEAFF.

The chain uses TRBV7-9 and TRBJ2-3; D gene uncertain. There are 15 residues in the CDR3. Trimming took 1 base from V and 4 from J, leaving 12 bases between them. Germline CDR1 SEHNR, CDR2 FQNEAQ (reference sequence). The CDR3 region is CASSLDPKPSDTQYF. DNA for the CDR3: TGTGCCAGCAGCTTAGACCCCAAGCCGTCAGATACGCAGTATTTT.